These T cell receptor beta chains were read from a single sample in a study of patients and donors after allogeneic stem cell transplantation. MiXCR, run by TCRdb on the RT-PCR reads, gives a single entry per CDR3 protein. The data hold about a million distinct CDR3 sequences, with roughly 18% observed a single time. What was sequenced was blood, either unsorted or a sorted T cell fraction (not recorded which). The receptors shown here come from a human donor who was either an allogeneic HSCT recipient or a stem cell or donor lymphocyte infusion donor (not recorded which). It is not recorded whose cells these are; they may come from a transplant donor. CDR3s include the opening cysteine and the closing phenylalanine or tryptophan. A D gene is named only where the DNA matches it firmly. Part of the rows lack a size; the others show once, few, many or a class for expanded clones.

-	TRBD1	TRBV12-3/TRBV12-4	TRBJ1-1	TGTGCCAGCAGTCCCCGACAGGGGTCGGTCACTGAAGCTTTCTTT	CASSPRQGSVTEAFF
-	-	TRBV2	TRBJ2-5	TGTGCCAGCAACCTTAGAGGACAAGAGACCCAGTACTTC	CASNLRGQETQYF
few	-	TRBV25-1	TRBJ2-7	TGTGCCAGCAGTGATGGAGGACTCAACTACGAGCAGTACTTC	CASSDGGLNYEQYF
many	TRBD2	TRBV12-3/TRBV12-4	TRBJ2-1	TGTGCCAGCAGACGGATAGCGGGAGGGCCGAATGAGCAGTTCTTC	CASRRIAGGPNEQFF
-	TRBD1	TRBV2	TRBJ2-7	TGTGCCAGCGATGGGGGGACAGGGTCGGACGAGCAGTACTTC	CASDGGTGSDEQYF
few	-	TRBV9	TRBJ2-6	TGTGCCAGCAGTAGGGAAGCTGGGGCCAACGTCCTGACTTTC	CASSREAGANVLTF
-	-	TRBV28	TRBJ1-1	TGTGCCAGCAGTAGGGGGGACTTGGGCACTGAAGCTTTCTTT	CASSRGDLGTEAFF
-	-	TRBV30	TRBJ2-5	TGTGCCTGGAGTGTAGGCCGCCGTGCGACCCAGTACTTC	CAWSVGRRATQYF
few	TRBD2	TRBV20-1	TRBJ2-3	TGCAGTGCCAGGACTAGAGTTGCAGATACGCAGTATTTT	CSARTRVADTQYF
few	TRBD1	TRBV9	TRBJ1-2	TGTGCCAGCAGCGTGAGGGACAGATCCTATGGCTACACCTTC	CASSVRDRSYGYTF
-	-	TRBV6-2/TRBV6-3	TRBJ2-1	TGTGCCAGCAGCCCACCGACTAGTGGCAATGAGCAGTTCTTC	CASSPPTSGNEQFF
-	TRBD2	TRBV11-1	TRBJ2-1	TGTGCCAGCAGCCTCGTGGACGGTGGAGCGGGAGTCAATGAGCAGTTCTTC	CASSLVDGGAGVNEQFF
-	-	TRBV5-1	TRBJ2-2	TGCGCCAGCAGCTACTTCACCTTCCGTTTTATCACCGGGGAGCTGTTTTTT	CASSYFTFRFITGELFF
few	-	TRBV27	TRBJ1-5	TGTGCCAGCAGCCACAGGGACCAGCCCCAGCATTTT	CASSHRDQPQHF
-	TRBD2	TRBV7-2	TRBJ2-7	TGTGCCAGCAGCTTACGAGAGGGAGGGCCTAACGAGCAGTACTTC	CASSLREGGPNEQYF
-	-	TRBV5-1	TRBJ1-1	TGCGCCAGCGGACCGGGTCGGGAGACGAACACTGAAGCTTTCTTT	CASGPGRETNTEAFF
few	TRBD1	TRBV5-6	TRBJ1-1	TGTGCCAGCAGCTTGGACGGACAGGGACGGGACACTGAAGCTTTCTTT	CASSLDGQGRDTEAFF
-	TRBD2	TRBV20-1	TRBJ2-2	TGCAGTGCTAATGGGCGGGGGAAAACGAACACCGGGGAGCTGTTTTTT	CSANGRGKTNTGELFF
few	TRBD1	TRBV29-1	TRBJ1-2	TGCAGCGCGCTGGGACAGAATAACTATGGCTACACCTTC	CSALGQNNYGYTF
few	-	TRBV27	TRBJ2-7	TGTGCCAGCAGTTTATCGTCTACTAACGAGCAGTACTTC	CASSLSSTNEQYF
-	TRBD1	TRBV12-3/TRBV12-4	TRBJ1-3	TGTGCCAGCAGTCCTCCGGGACAGGGGGGCAGAAACACCATATATTTT	CASSPPGQGGRNTIYF
-	-	TRBV5-6	TRBJ2-2	TGTGCCAGCAGCGTGAGTTCGAACACCGGGGAGCTGTTTTTT	CASSVSSNTGELFF
-	-	TRBV5-1	TRBJ2-1	TGCGCCAGCAGCCAGCAACTAGCAGTCTACAATGAGCAGTTCTTC	CASSQQLAVYNEQFF
-	-	TRBV20-1	TRBJ1-6	TGCAGTGCTCGGCGGCAGAGCTCCTATAATTCACCCCTCCACTTT	CSARRQSSYNSPLHF
few	-	TRBV12-3/TRBV12-4	TRBJ1-5	TGTGCCAGCACCCGGGCCTTAGGGGATCAGCCCCAGCATTTT	CASTRALGDQPQHF
-	-	TRBV7-9	TRBJ2-1	TGTGCCAGCAGCTTAGGTGGGAGGACTGGACTCCTCAATGAGCAGTTCTTC	CASSLGGRTGLLNEQFF
few	TRBD2	TRBV7-8	TRBJ2-3	TGTGCCAGCAGCTTATTGGCCAGGACTAGCGGGGTTTCGACAGATACGCAGTATTTT	CASSLLARTSGVSTDTQYF
-	TRBD2	TRBV28	TRBJ2-3	TGTGCCAGCGGTACTAGCGGGAGTTATTACACAGATACGCAGTATTTT	CASGTSGSYYTDTQYF
-	TRBD1	TRBV12-3/TRBV12-4	TRBJ1-1	TGTGCCAGCATCCTGACAGGGGCGGCTTTCTTT	CASILTGAAFF
-	TRBD1	TRBV7-9	TRBJ2-2	TGTGCCAGCAGCGCAACCGGGACAGGGGGCTCCGGGGAGCTGTTTTTT	CASSATGTGGSGELFF
-	TRBD2	TRBV20-1	TRBJ2-5	TGCAGCCCAAGGAGGGCGGGGGGGCAGCAGACCCAGTACTTC	CSPRRAGGQQTQYF
many	TRBD2	TRBV29-1	TRBJ2-5	TGCAGCGTTGATGGGGCGGGGGAAGAGACCCAGTACTTC	CSVDGAGEETQYF
-	-	TRBV21-1	TRBJ1-5	TGTGCCAGCAGCTCCCAATCTAGTGCGGGGTCAAGATCCGCGTATAGCAATCAGCCCCAGCATTTT	CASSSQSSAGSRSAYSNQPQHF
-	TRBD1	TRBV20-1	TRBJ1-3	TGCAGTGCTAGGCCCCTGACAGGGGGCCGGGGAAACACCATATATTTT	CSARPLTGGRGNTIYF
-	-	TRBV25-1	TRBJ1-2	TGTGCCAGCAGTGAATTGTTCCCAAACGGGGAGGGAAGGAAATATGGCTACACCTTC	CASSELFPNGEGRKYGYTF
-	-	TRBV12-3/TRBV12-4	TRBJ1-1	TGTGCCAGCAGTTTCTTAAGGACCCCTGGGTTCACTGAAGCTTTCTTT	CASSFLRTPGFTEAFF
-	TRBD1	TRBV10-3	TRBJ2-5	TGTGCCTCGCAGCAATCCCGACAGGGCCCCCCAGAGACCCAGTACTTC	CASQQSRQGPPETQYF
-	-	TRBV20-1	TRBJ2-7	TGCAGTGCTGCCTACATGAGGGGGTACGAGCAGTACTTC	CSAAYMRGYEQYF
few	-	TRBV24-1	TRBJ1-2	TGTGCCACCAGTGAGGGGAGTCGTCGTGGCTACACCTTC	CATSEGSRRGYTF
-	-	TRBV19	TRBJ2-7	TGTGCCAGTAGTATAGCGGTAGCAAAACTCTACGAGCAGTACTTC	CASSIAVAKLYEQYF
few	-	TRBV4-1	TRBJ2-1	TGCGCCAGCAGCCAAGATTTGGGCTCCCCGGCCTACAATGAGCAGTTCTTC	CASSQDLGSPAYNEQFF
-	TRBD1	TRBV11-3	TRBJ2-5	TGTGCCAGCAGTTCCGACAGGGGGGGTCAAGAGACCCAGTACTTC	CASSSDRGGQETQYF
few	-	TRBV5-1	TRBJ2-3	TGCGCCAGCAGCTTGGGATTGGGGCTAGCGCCCTCAGATACGCAGTATTTT	CASSLGLGLAPSDTQYF
few	TRBD1	TRBV5-6	TRBJ2-1	TGTGCCAGCAGCTTGGACGGGACAGGGACGTACAATGAGCAGTTCTTC	CASSLDGTGTYNEQFF
few	TRBD2	TRBV6-5	TRBJ2-2	TGTGCCAGCAGTTGGGGACTAGCGGGAGAGGAAACCGGGGAGCTGTTTTTT	CASSWGLAGEETGELFF
-	-	TRBV27	TRBJ2-3	TGTGCCAGCAGTGACTATACAGGGCGCACAGATACGCAGTATTTT	CASSDYTGRTDTQYF
many	TRBD1	TRBV6-2/TRBV6-3	TRBJ2-1	TGTGCCAGCAGTCGGGCCGGGACAGGGTTTGTATATGAGCAGTTCTTC	CASSRAGTGFVYEQFF
-	-	TRBV9	TRBJ2-1	TGTGCCAGCAGCGTAGAGGGCCTGACAGGGAGGTTATCCTACAATGAGCAGTTCTTC	CASSVEGLTGRLSYNEQFF
-	TRBD1	TRBV5-6	TRBJ2-1	TGTGCCAGCAGCCATATCCGGGACAGGGTAAACAATGAGCAGTTCTTC	CASSHIRDRVNNEQFF
-	TRBD2	TRBV20-1	TRBJ2-3	TGCAGTGCTAGCCTACTAGCGGGAGGGCCTGGGTCCACAGATACGCAGTATTTT	CSASLLAGGPGSTDTQYF
few	TRBD1	TRBV4-2	TRBJ1-2	TGTGCCAGCAGCCCTAAGGGGGACAGGGGAGGCTACACCTTC	CASSPKGDRGGYTF
few	-	TRBV20-1	TRBJ2-3	TGCAGTGCTAGGGAAAGGGCAGATACGCAGTATTTT	CSARERADTQYF
-	-	TRBV5-1	TRBJ2-7	TGCGCCAGCAGCTTGACGGGACGAATCTACGAGCAGTACTTC	CASSLTGRIYEQYF
few	-	TRBV20-1	TRBJ2-7	TGCAGTGCTGCCCCAACGGGGTTTACCTACGAGCAGTACTTC	CSAAPTGFTYEQYF
-	-	TRBV12-3/TRBV12-4	TRBJ1-1	TGTGCCAGCAGCCGGGGTACACACATGAACACTGAAGCTTTCTTT	CASSRGTHMNTEAFF